These 4 T cell receptor beta chains were sequenced from one sample in a study of spatial heterogeneity in lung cancer (dated by TCRdb to between 2018 and 2021). Library prep was done by 5' RACE. Sequencing used a NextSeq 500. TCRdb itself trimmed the public reads at Q25 with fastp, ran MiXCR and retained productive beta chains. Merged by CDR3 protein, the rows form single entries marked with the most common genes and DNA. The sample yields over 10,000 distinct CDR3 sequences; roughly 15% were counted once. In total, the top ten clones hold around 38% of the sample. The time point label, as the study defines it: sample taken at primary tumor resection. For TCR sequencing, whole RNA was extracted from tumor and nontumor lung tissue, or from cryopreserved PBMC samples, and no cell sorting was done. The starting material was PBMCs, obtained at surgery. All receptors derive from a male donor with early-stage non-small cell lung cancer.

V and J are TRBV15 and TRBJ2-3, with D possibly being TRBD1 (6 bases). The length of the CDR3 is 16 residues. V lost 2 bases, J lost 2 bases, and 14 bases lay in between. The germline V gene encodes CDR1 LNHNV and CDR2 YYDKDF (reference sequence). The CDR3 reads CATSRSRQDATDTQYF. CDR3 nucleotide sequence: TGTGCCACCAGCAGATCCCGACAGGACGCCACAGATACGCAGTATTTT.

The chain carries TRBV5-1 and TRBJ1-6; TRBD1 might be the D (5 bases). The V and J ends lost 4 bases and 10 bases respectively, with 18 bases between them. The CDR3 has 15 amino acids. The germline V gene has CDR1 SGHRS and CDR2 YFSETQ. The CDR3 sequence is CASSPGTAIWSPLHF. For the CDR3, the DNA is TGCGCCAGCAGCCCGGGGACTGCCATCTGGTCACCCCTCCACTTT.

Many counts were recorded for this clonotype. The chain combines TRBV29-1 with TRBJ2-7; 9 nucleotides match TRBD1. V was clipped by 6 bases and J by 1 base; unmatched bases: 7. Germline CDR1 is SQVTM and CDR2 is ANQGSEA. The CDR3 contains 14 residues. CDR3 sequence reads: CSVAGTGISYEQYF. The CDR3 nucleotides read TGCAGCGTAGCCGGGACAGGGATTTCCTACGAGCAGTACTTC.

This clonotype occurred many times. V and J are TRBV12-3 or TRBV12-4 and TRBJ2-5; unclear D gene. Trimming shortened V by 6 bases and J by 5 bases, and 22 bases separated the two germline ends. The CDR3 loop spans 16 amino acids. CDR3 residues: CASSLGGRKVEETQYF. CDR3 nucleotide sequence: TGTGCCAGCAGCCTTGGTGGTCGGAAAGTGGAGGAGACCCAGTACTTC.